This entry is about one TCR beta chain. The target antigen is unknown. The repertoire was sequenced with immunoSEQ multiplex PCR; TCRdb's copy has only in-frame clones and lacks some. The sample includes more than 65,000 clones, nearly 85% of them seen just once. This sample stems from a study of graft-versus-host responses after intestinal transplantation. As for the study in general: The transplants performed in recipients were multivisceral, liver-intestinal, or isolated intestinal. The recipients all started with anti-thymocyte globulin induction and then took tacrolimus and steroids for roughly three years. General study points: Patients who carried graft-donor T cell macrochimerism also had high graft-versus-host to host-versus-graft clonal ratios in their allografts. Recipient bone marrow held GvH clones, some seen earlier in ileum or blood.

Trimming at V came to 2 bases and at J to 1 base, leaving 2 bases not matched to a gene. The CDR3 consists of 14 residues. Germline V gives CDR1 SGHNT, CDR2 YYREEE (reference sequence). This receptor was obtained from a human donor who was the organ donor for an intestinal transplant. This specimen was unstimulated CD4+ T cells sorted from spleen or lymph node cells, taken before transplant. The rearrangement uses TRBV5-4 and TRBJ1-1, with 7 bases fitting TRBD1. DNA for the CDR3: TGTGCCAGCAGCTTCCGGACAGGGAACACTGAAGCTTTCTTT. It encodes CASSFRTGNTEAFF.